The 32 T cell receptor beta chains reported below all come from one sample, sequenced in a study of early T cells in non-severe SARS-CoV-2 infection (dated by TCRdb to about 2021). The library was produced with 5' RACE. Data came from a NextSeq 500. Using fastp at Q25 and MiXCR, TCRdb reprocessed the public reads and kept productive beta chains. For every CDR3 protein sequence, its rows merge into one entry that carries the most common genes and DNA. The sample records approximately 45,000 distinct CDR3 sequences, over 5% of which are singletons. The ten top clones hold 9.5% to 15% of the sample. Sequencing input: whole blood. These receptors originate from an adult who was a healthcare worker with PCR-confirmed SARS-CoV-2 infection or an uninfected control (not recorded which).

Many counts were recorded for this clonotype. The chain couples TRBV4-1 to TRBJ1-5; weak D call: TRBD1 (6 bases). Between the trimmed V and J ends, which lost 4 bases and 2 bases, there was a span of 9 bases. Germline V gene sequence: CDR1 MGHRA, CDR2 YSYEKL. CDR3 size: 14 residues. The CDR3 reads CASSPGVGNQPQHF. The CDR3 bases are TGCGCCAGCAGCCCAGGGGTTGGCAATCAGCCCCAGCATTTT.

There are many counts of this clonotype. The gene calls are TRBV10-3 and TRBJ2-5; no clear D. Germline V gene lookup returns CDR1 ENHRY and CDR2 SYGVKD. V was shortened by 6 bases and J by 1 base, with 12 bases between the two germline ends. This CDR3 comprises 14 residues. The CDR3 protein is CAIRVGQSQETQYF. CDR3 sequence (DNA): TGTGCCATCAGGGTCGGGCAGTCCCAAGAGACCCAGTACTTC.

This clonotype was counted at least ten times. V and J are TRBV2 and TRBJ2-7; D unresolved. V gave up 6 bases and J gave up 0 bases, with 3 bases separating them. Germline V gene data show CDR1 as SNHLY and CDR2 as FYNNEI. CDR3 length: 11 residues. The CDR3: CASRISYEQYF. The CDR3 DNA reads as TGTGCCAGCAGGATCTCCTACGAGCAGTACTTC.

This clonotype was picked up many times. The chain joins TRBV28 to TRBJ1-5; 7 bases line up with TRBD1. J was trimmed by 1 base and V by 0 bases; bases with no gene match: 12. Germline values: CDR1 MDHEN, CDR2 SYDVKM. The CDR3 spans 19 residues. DNA for the CDR3: TGTGCCAGCAGTTTATGGACAGGGTTCGGGGGAGGAAGCAATCAGCCCCAGCATTTT. It codes for CASSLWTGFGGGSNQPQHF. Full variable domain (outside the CDR3, taken from reference TRBV28 and TRBJ1-5): DVKVTQSSRYLVKRTGEKVFLECVQDMDHENMFWYRQDPGLGLRLIYFSYDVKMKEKGDIPEGYSVSREKKERFSLILESASTNQTSMYLCASSLWTGFGGGSNQPQHFGDGTRLSIL.

V gene TRBV20-1 combines with J gene TRBJ2-7; 10 bases align to TRBD1. The ends lost 8 bases at V and 5 bases at J; junction bases unmatched: 3. CDR1 and CDR2 from the germline V gene are DFQATT and SNEGSKA (reference sequence). The CDR3 sequence is 11 residues long. The CDR3 spells CSPGQGDEQYF. CDR3 in DNA: TGCAGTCCAGGACAGGGGGACGAGCAGTACTTC.

The table lists this clonotype with a few counts. The chain links TRBV3-1 to TRBJ2-3; D is perhaps TRBD1 (5 bases). This CDR3 has 12 amino acids. The germline V gene has CDR1 LGHDT and CDR2 YNNKEL (reference sequence). Deletions cut 9 bases from V and 1 base from J, with 8 bases between. The CDR3 sequence is CASGHRTDTQYF. The CDR3 DNA sequence: TGTGCCAGTGGACACCGCACAGATACGCAGTATTTT.

This clonotype was found many times. The CDR3 sequence is CASSQDEGASSYEQYF. The CDR3 DNA sequence: TGCGCCAGCAGCCAAGACGAGGGAGCAAGCTCCTACGAGCAGTACTTC. The chain has TRBV4-3 and TRBJ2-7, with D possibly matching TRBD2 (5 bases). The CDR3 is 16 residues long. CDR1 is LGHNA and CDR2 is YSLEER in the germline V gene. The ends were cut back, 0 bases at V and 0 bases at J, with 12 bases in the middle.

In its sample, this clonotype was seen many times. CDR3 amino acids: CASKTVNTEAFF. The CDR3 DNA follows: TGTGCCAGCAAAACGGTAAACACTGAAGCTTTCTTT. The chain links TRBV6-1 to TRBJ1-1; D is undetermined. The CDR3 extends over 12 amino acids. CDR1 is MNHNS, CDR2 SASEGT, per germline. The germline V and J ends were trimmed by 7 bases and 2 bases, with 8 bases remaining between them.

This clonotype came up many times. The chain combines TRBV6-5 with TRBJ2-1; D is tentatively TRBD1 or TRBD2 (6 bases each). The V and J ends lost 7 bases and 7 bases respectively, with 20 bases between them. Germline V CDR1 and CDR2: MNHEY, SVGAGI. There are 15 residues in the CDR3. CDR3 sequence: CASISIGGLVNEQFF. DNA for the CDR3: TGTGCCAGCATCTCCATCGGGGGCTTAGTGAATGAGCAGTTCTTC.

The chain links TRBV6-2 or TRBV6-3 to TRBJ2-1; D is undetermined. Germline V gives CDR1 MNHEY, CDR2 SVGEGT. The CDR3 spans 15 residues. V dropped 0 bases and J dropped 5 bases, with 11 bases sitting between them. The CDR3 sequence is CASSYSQLSDNEQFF. The DNA for the CDR3 is TGTGCCAGCAGTTACTCCCAGCTCTCAGACAATGAGCAGTTCTTC.

This clonotype has at least ten counts. This rearrangement joins TRBV19 to TRBJ2-7; 10 nucleotides agree with TRBD1. The ends lost 6 bases at V and 1 base at J; junction bases unmatched: 6. Per germline, CDR1 LNHDA and CDR2 SQIVND (reference sequence). CDR3 size: 15 residues. CDR3 residues: CASSERTGGSYEQYF. Here the CDR3 DNA reads TGTGCCAGTAGCGAACGGACAGGGGGTTCCTACGAGCAGTACTTC.

This clonotype was recorded many times. The chain carries TRBV3-1 and TRBJ2-2; maybe TRBD1 (5 bases). Trimming left V 0 bases short and J 5 bases short, with 16 bases between. This CDR3 has 17 amino acids. Germline values: CDR1 LGHDT, CDR2 YNNKEL (reference sequence). The CDR3 here is CASSQEYGSGRTGELFF. CDR3 in DNA: TGTGCCAGCAGCCAAGAATATGGATCAGGGCGTACCGGGGAGCTGTTTTTT.

This sequence joins TRBV5-1 and TRBJ2-5; D possibly uses TRBD1 or TRBD2 (5 bases each). V lost 2 bases to trimming and J lost 5 bases, with 13 bases between them. The CDR3 runs to 14 residues. Germline V gene data show CDR1 as SGHRS and CDR2 as YFSETQ. The CDR3 loop reads CASSFTGTVETQYF. The CDR3 DNA reads TGCGCCAGCAGCTTTACCGGGACGGTCGAGACCCAGTACTTC.

The sample holds many counts of this clonotype. This rearrangement joins TRBV27 to TRBJ2-7, with TRBD2 matching over 9 bases. The CDR3 is 14 amino acids. The germline CDR1 and CDR2 sequences are MNHEY and SMNVEV (reference sequence). Germline trimming cut 5 bases from V and 5 bases from J; bases unmatched to any gene: 7. CDR3 nucleotides: TGTGCCAGCAGTCTCGGGACTAGCATGGACGAGCAGTACTTC. Residues: CASSLGTSMDEQYF.

This clonotype was recorded at least ten times. This chain uses TRBV12-3 or TRBV12-4 with TRBJ1-2; D gene unclear. This CDR3 spans 11 amino acids. V was cut by 1 base and J by 5 bases, with 2 bases left in between. The CDR3 bases are TGTGCCAGCAGTTTAGAGTATGGCTACACCTTC. The encoded protein is CASSLEYGYTF.

Ten or more counts support this clonotype. V and J are TRBV29-1 and TRBJ2-1; 9 positions match TRBD2. This CDR3 has 15 residues. The germline V gene has CDR1 SQVTM and CDR2 ANQGSEA. The J segment lost 3 bases and the V segment lost 0 bases, leaving 3 bases of the junction unmatched. The CDR3, as DNA: TGCAGCGTTGAAGATGGGCGGGGGGGCTACAATGAGCAGTTCTTC. Translating it yields CSVEDGRGGYNEQFF.

The gene calls are TRBV20-1 and TRBJ2-3; the match to TRBD1 covers 7 bases. V was clipped by 0 bases and J by 4 bases; unmatched bases: 10. CDR1 is DFQATT, CDR2 SNEGSKA, per germline (reference sequence). This CDR3 is built from 16 residues. The CDR3 spells CSAREGSGGSADTQYF. The CDR3 DNA is TGCAGTGCTAGAGAAGGGTCAGGGGGTTCGGCAGATACGCAGTATTTT.

This clonotype was recorded at least ten times. The genes are TRBV9 and TRBJ1-5; D is perhaps TRBD1 (5 bases). The CDR3 sequence is 15 residues long. Per the germline V gene, CDR1 is SGDLS and CDR2 is YYNGEE. The V and J ends lost 0 bases and 3 bases respectively, with 10 bases between them. CDR3 coding DNA: TGTGCCAGCAGCGTAGGAGGGGTAACCAATCAGCCCCAGCATTTT. It is translated as CASSVGGVTNQPQHF.

This clonotype was recorded at least ten times. The chain links TRBV24-1 to TRBJ1-5; D is undetermined. The V end lost 1 base, the J end lost 5 bases, and 5 bases lay between the germline ends. The CDR3 is 13 residues long. CDR1 is KGHDR, CDR2 SFDVKD, per germline. CDR3 residues: CATSDFGDQPQHF. Here the CDR3 DNA reads TGTGCCACCAGTGATTTTGGGGATCAGCCCCAGCATTTT.

Ten or more counts support this clonotype. This sequence joins TRBV11-2 and TRBJ2-7; D perhaps matches TRBD1 (6 bases). V was clipped by 5 bases and J by 3 bases, with 17 bases between them. Germline values: CDR1 SGHAT, CDR2 FQNNGV. The CDR3 totals 15 residues. The CDR3: CASSPVAGALYEQYF. The CDR3 nucleotides are TGTGCCAGCAGCCCGGTAGCAGGGGCCCTCTACGAGCAGTACTTC.

This clonotype was seen more than once but under ten times. This chain connects TRBV6-5 to TRBJ2-1, with D possibly being TRBD1 (5 bases). CDR1 MNHEY and CDR2 SVGAGI come from the germline V gene. The ends were cut back, 2 bases at V and 0 bases at J, with 8 bases in the middle. The CDR3 spans 15 residues. CDR3 nucleotides: TGTGCCAGCAGTTACGGGGCAGGCTCCTACAATGAGCAGTTCTTC. It translates to CASSYGAGSYNEQFF.

This clonotype was seen only a few times. This chain connects TRBV5-1 to TRBJ1-1; perhaps TRBD1 as D (6 bases). The CDR3 totals 16 residues. The V end was cut by 3 bases, the J end by 0 bases, with 15 bases between. The germline CDR1 and CDR2 sequences are SGHRS and YFSETQ. The DNA of the CDR3 is TGCGCCAGCAGCTCGGGAGGCAGGGGAATGAACACTGAAGCTTTCTTT. Protein sequence: CASSSGGRGMNTEAFF.

This clonotype was observed at least ten times. The chain links TRBV4-3 to TRBJ2-1; D is possibly TRBD2 (6 bases). V was trimmed by 8 bases and J by 3 bases, leaving 17 bases between them. Germline CDR1 reads LGHNA; CDR2 reads YSLEER. The CDR3 has 15 amino acids. This CDR3 reads CASALWVGGYNEQFF. DNA of the CDR3: TGCGCCAGCGCCTTGTGGGTCGGGGGCTACAATGAGCAGTTCTTC.

This clonotype was seen ten or more times. The J gene is TRBJ2-3, the V gene TRBV20-1, with D possibly TRBD1 on 5 matching bases. The CDR3 runs 13 residues. Germline loops: CDR1 DFQATT, CDR2 SNEGSKA (reference sequence). The V and J ends lost 6 bases and 0 bases respectively, with 10 bases between them. The CDR3 DNA sequence: TGCAGTGCCGCCGACAGTAGCACAGATACGCAGTATTTT. This translates into CSAADSSTDTQYF.

The chain combines TRBV7-6 with TRBJ2-3; 8 bases fit TRBD2. The V gene's germline CDR1 is SGHVS and CDR2 FNYEAQ. The V and J ends lost 1 base and 6 bases, in that order; junction bases with no gene match: 3. This CDR3 comprises 14 residues. CDR3 loop: CASSLEIAGDTQYF. CDR3 nucleotide sequence: TGTGCCAGCAGCTTAGAAATAGCGGGGGATACGCAGTATTTT.

This clonotype has ten or more counts. This chain connects TRBV6-2 or TRBV6-3 to TRBJ2-5; 7 bases map to TRBD2. Per the germline V gene, CDR1 is MNHEY and CDR2 is SVGEGT. After removal of 5 bases from V and 9 bases from J, the junction contained 9 bases not matched to a gene. The CDR3 has 13 residues. CDR3 in DNA: TGTGCCAGCAGTACTGGACTAGTGGAGGCCCAGTACTTC. This sequence encodes CASSTGLVEAQYF.

In this sample, this clonotype turned up many times. The chain has TRBV20-1 and TRBJ2-7, with D maybe TRBD1 (6 bases). Germline V gene sequence: CDR1 DFQATT, CDR2 SNEGSKA (reference sequence). The CDR3 runs to 13 residues. Trimming removed 5 bases from V and 3 bases from J, with 14 bases in between. DNA of the CDR3: TGCAGTGCTGGGGAAACAGGGTACTACGAGCAGTACTTC. It encodes CSAGETGYYEQYF.

This clonotype was picked up a small number of times. CDR3 residues: CASGGTYEQYF. DNA of the CDR3: TGTGCCAGTGGGGGAACCTACGAGCAGTACTTC. The chain combines TRBV6-6 with TRBJ2-7; the D gene could be TRBD1 or TRBD2 (5 bases each). The germline V and J ends were trimmed by 9 bases and 2 bases, with 8 bases remaining between them. This CDR3 region has 11 residues. Looked up from germline, CDR1 is MNHNY and CDR2 is SVGAGI (reference sequence).

This clonotype showed up many times. This sequence joins TRBV28 and TRBJ1-6; D is unresolved. Per the germline V gene, CDR1 is MDHEN and CDR2 is SYDVKM. V dropped 1 base and J dropped 14 bases, with 12 bases sitting between them. CDR3 size: 13 residues. CDR3 DNA sequence: TGTGCCAGCAGTTTATTGGGAATTGAGGCCCTCCACTTT. As protein: CASSLLGIEALHF.

This clonotype appeared many times. The chain links TRBV10-3 to TRBJ2-3; 8 nucleotides agree with TRBD2. The CDR3 length is 15 residues. Germline V gene sequence: CDR1 ENHRY, CDR2 SYGVKD. V lost 6 bases, J lost 1 base, and 6 bases stayed unmatched. This CDR3 reads CAISEGTRGTDTQYF. The CDR3 bases are TGTGCCATCAGCGAAGGGACTAGGGGCACAGATACGCAGTATTTT.

The table lists this clonotype with many counts. This sequence joins TRBV3-1 and TRBJ1-1; D remains unclear. The CDR3 consists of 14 residues. The V end was cut by 1 base, the J end by 3 bases, with 9 bases between. Germline V gene sequence: CDR1 LGHDT, CDR2 YNNKEL (reference sequence). Written as DNA, the CDR3 is TGTGCCAGCAGCCAAGTGGACGTCGACACTGAAGCTTTCTTT. Amino acids: CASSQVDVDTEAFF.

The CDR3 reads CATSTGFDYGYTF. CDR3 nucleotides: TGTGCCACTTCGACAGGGTTCGACTATGGCTACACCTTC. This chain joins TRBV6-2 or TRBV6-3 and TRBJ1-2; TRBD1 agrees at 7 bases. This CDR3 has 13 amino acids. The germline gives CDR1 MNHEY, CDR2 SVGEGT. V gave up 10 bases and J gave up 3 bases; unmatched junction bases: 8.